This TCR beta chain was identified during a study of cytomegalovirus exposure and HLA in healthy donors. Study-wide findings and caveats: There were a few CMV-associated chains whose specificity for CMV antigens was confirmed in vitro. What a later analysis reportedly showed was that an Asian-associated ancestry cluster had fewer N-insertions than the approximately 670-donor mean.

Amplification used 60 Vbeta primers and 13 Jbeta primers. The authors' processing: Some 10 million shared chains were among the 65 million to 85 million unique TCR beta chains that a later analysis counted. Generated by immunoSEQ multiplex PCR, the TCRdb table keeps only in-frame clones and is missing some. The DNA gave D and trimming, while V, J and clone size come from that table. The sample has 110,000 to 150,000 clones, 55% to 85% seen once. A word on this clone: Its cognate antigen is unknown.

The sequencing input was PBMCs. The clonotype originates from a man in his forties in good health and CMV-seronegative.

As DNA, the CDR3 is TGTGCCAGCTCACCAGGGGGCGGTTACGAGCAGTACTTC. Protein product: CASSPGGGYEQYF. The chain uses TRBV18 and TRBJ2-7; D is perhaps TRBD1 (6 bases). The V end lost 2 bases, the J end lost 4 bases, and 9 bases lay between the germline ends. In germline, CDR1 is KGHSH, CDR2 LQKENI. The CDR3 runs 13 residues.